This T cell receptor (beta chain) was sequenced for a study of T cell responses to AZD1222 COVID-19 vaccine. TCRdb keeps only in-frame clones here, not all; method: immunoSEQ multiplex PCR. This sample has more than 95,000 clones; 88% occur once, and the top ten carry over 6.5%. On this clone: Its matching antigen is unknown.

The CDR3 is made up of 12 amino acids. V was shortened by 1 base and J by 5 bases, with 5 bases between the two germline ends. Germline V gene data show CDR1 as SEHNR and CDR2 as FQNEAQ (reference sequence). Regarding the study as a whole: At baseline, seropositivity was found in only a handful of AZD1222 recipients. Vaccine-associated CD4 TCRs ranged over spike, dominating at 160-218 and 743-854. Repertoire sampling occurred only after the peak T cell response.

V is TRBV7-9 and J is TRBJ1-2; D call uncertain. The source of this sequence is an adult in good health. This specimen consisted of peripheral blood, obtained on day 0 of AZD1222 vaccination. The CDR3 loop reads CASSLESYGYTF. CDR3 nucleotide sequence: TGTGCCAGCAGCTTAGAATCGTATGGCTACACCTTC. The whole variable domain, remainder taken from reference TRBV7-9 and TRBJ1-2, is DTGVSQNPRHKITKRGQNVTFRCDPISEHNRLYWYRQTLGQGPEFLTYFQNEAQLEKSRLLSDRFSAERPKGSFSTLEIQRTEQGDSAMYLCASSLESYGYTFGSGTRLTVV.